This TCR beta chain emerged from a study of blood T cell repertoires in COVID-19. Background on the study: The origin of the acute and convalescent COVID-19 samples was the United States, Italy and Spain.

Methods used by the authors: Amplification of reference gene primers provided the estimated nucleated cell counts. The table came from immunoSEQ multiplex PCR; TCRdb's copy has only in-frame clones and leaves some out. The DNA gave D and trimming, while V, J and clone size come from that table. The sample consists of tens of thousands of clones, 90% of them appearing once. Trimming cost V 4 bases and J 4 bases, with 11 bases left between them. This CDR3 contains 13 residues. The V gene's germline CDR1 is SQVTM and CDR2 ANQGSEA. The V call is TRBV29-1, the J call TRBJ1-5; D possibly corresponds to TRBD1 (5 bases). The sequenced sample was peripheral blood. This clonotype was obtained from an elderly woman with active COVID-19. Here the CDR3 DNA reads TGCAGCGTTGGGTTTGGGGGGAATCAGCCCCAGCATTTT. It is translated as CSVGFGGNQPQHF.